This TCR beta chain was retrieved from a study of CD8 T cells in ankylosing spondylitis. Study-level results: Disease-associated clones were CD8+ and fairly uncommon in peripheral blood. What appeared characteristic of ankylosing spondylitis blood was a TCR beta motif of eight highly homologous variants. Reported data indicate significant enrichment of disease-linked clones within matched ankylosing spondylitis synovial fluid.

This clonotype was counted only a few times. As yet, its antigen is unknown. This CDR3 is 16 amino acids long. V lost 2 bases, J lost 3 bases, and 15 bases lay in between. Germline V gene sequence: CDR1 MNHEY, CDR2 SVGAGI. By quantitative 5'-RACE with molecular barcodes, the TCR beta libraries were made. TCRdb recomputed calls from the 5' RACE reads with MiXCR, one row per CDR3 protein. The table has about 340,000 distinct CDR3 sequences, 20% seen once. Sequenced: blood, either unsorted or a sorted T cell fraction (not recorded which). The chain carries TRBV6-5 and TRBJ2-3, with D perhaps TRBD1 (6 bases). The clonotype originates from a male donor with ankylosing spondylitis or in good health (not recorded which). CDR3: CASSYTFGGGTDTQYF. The CDR3 DNA reads as TGTGCCAGCAGTTACACCTTTGGGGGCGGGACAGATACGCAGTATTTT.